What follows are 7 T cell receptor beta chains derived from one specimen sequenced in a study of blood T cell repertoires in COVID-19. This table comes from immunoSEQ multiplex PCR, and its TCRdb copy is limited to in-frame clones, with some not included. This table holds roughly 160,000 clones, less than 80% found once. Sequencing was done on a sample of PBMCs or T cells enriched from blood (not recorded which). These receptors all stem from a woman in her 70s in a cohort exposed to, infected with or recovered from COVID-19 (not recorded which).

This chain joins TRBV5-1 and TRBJ2-5; D not resolved. Trimming stripped 0 bases from V and 3 bases from J, with 6 bases between. This CDR3 comprises 13 residues. The germline gives CDR1 SGHRS, CDR2 YFSETQ. The CDR3 here is CASSLGQEETQYF. DNA of the CDR3: TGCGCCAGCAGCTTGGGGCAGGAAGAGACCCAGTACTTC.

The chain couples TRBV5-5 to TRBJ1-2; TRBD1 matches 12 bases. The V and J ends lost 4 bases and 4 bases, in that order; junction bases with no gene match: 11. Germline V CDR1 and CDR2: SGHKS, YYEKEE (reference sequence). CDR3 length: 17 amino acids. The chain's CDR3 is CASSPVGGTGGFYGYTF. The DNA of the CDR3 is TGTGCCAGCAGCCCCGTTGGGGGGACAGGGGGCTTCTATGGCTACACCTTC.

This chain joins TRBV5-1 and TRBJ2-3; 9 nucleotides align to TRBD1. J was trimmed by 0 bases and V by 4 bases; bases with no gene match: 3. The germline V gene has CDR1 SGHRS and CDR2 YFSETQ. The CDR3 extends over 15 amino acids. CDR3 DNA: TGCGCCAGCAGCCCTGGGACAGGGAGCACAGATACGCAGTATTTT. Its protein is CASSPGTGSTDTQYF.

The rearrangement joins TRBV27 to TRBJ2-7, with 10 bases aligning to TRBD2. From germline, CDR1 is MNHEY and CDR2 SMNVEV (reference sequence). This CDR3 has 14 amino acids. The ends lost 5 bases at V and 6 bases at J; junction bases unmatched: 7. CDR3 DNA: TGTGCCAGCAGTCCCCTAGCGGGAGAATTCGAGCAGTACTTC. This encodes CASSPLAGEFEQYF.

The rearrangement uses TRBV5-1 and TRBJ1-2; 11 nucleotides line up with TRBD1. Germline values: CDR1 SGHRS, CDR2 YFSETQ. V gave up 4 bases and J gave up 6 bases; unmatched junction bases: 5. This CDR3 is built from 14 residues. The DNA for the CDR3 is TGCGCCAGCAGCCTCGGGACAGGGGGAGATGGCTACACCTTC. Amino acid sequence: CASSLGTGGDGYTF.

V gene TRBV28 combines with J gene TRBJ2-1; maybe TRBD1 (5 bases). V gave up 7 bases and J gave up 8 bases, with 9 bases separating them. The germline CDR1 and CDR2 sequences are MDHEN and SYDVKM. CDR3 size: 11 residues. This CDR3 is CASTGRDEQFF. The CDR3 DNA reads as TGTGCCAGCACTGGCAGGGATGAGCAGTTCTTC.

V and J are TRBV6-5 and TRBJ1-6; TRBD1 matches 9 bases. In germline, CDR1 is MNHEY, CDR2 SVGAGI. This CDR3 is built from 15 residues. The trim removed 5 bases at V and 8 bases at J, leaving 7 bases unmatched. CDR3 nucleotide sequence: TGTGCCAGCAGTCGTCTGGGACAGGGTGATTCACCCCTCCACTTT. Protein sequence: CASSRLGQGDSPLHF.